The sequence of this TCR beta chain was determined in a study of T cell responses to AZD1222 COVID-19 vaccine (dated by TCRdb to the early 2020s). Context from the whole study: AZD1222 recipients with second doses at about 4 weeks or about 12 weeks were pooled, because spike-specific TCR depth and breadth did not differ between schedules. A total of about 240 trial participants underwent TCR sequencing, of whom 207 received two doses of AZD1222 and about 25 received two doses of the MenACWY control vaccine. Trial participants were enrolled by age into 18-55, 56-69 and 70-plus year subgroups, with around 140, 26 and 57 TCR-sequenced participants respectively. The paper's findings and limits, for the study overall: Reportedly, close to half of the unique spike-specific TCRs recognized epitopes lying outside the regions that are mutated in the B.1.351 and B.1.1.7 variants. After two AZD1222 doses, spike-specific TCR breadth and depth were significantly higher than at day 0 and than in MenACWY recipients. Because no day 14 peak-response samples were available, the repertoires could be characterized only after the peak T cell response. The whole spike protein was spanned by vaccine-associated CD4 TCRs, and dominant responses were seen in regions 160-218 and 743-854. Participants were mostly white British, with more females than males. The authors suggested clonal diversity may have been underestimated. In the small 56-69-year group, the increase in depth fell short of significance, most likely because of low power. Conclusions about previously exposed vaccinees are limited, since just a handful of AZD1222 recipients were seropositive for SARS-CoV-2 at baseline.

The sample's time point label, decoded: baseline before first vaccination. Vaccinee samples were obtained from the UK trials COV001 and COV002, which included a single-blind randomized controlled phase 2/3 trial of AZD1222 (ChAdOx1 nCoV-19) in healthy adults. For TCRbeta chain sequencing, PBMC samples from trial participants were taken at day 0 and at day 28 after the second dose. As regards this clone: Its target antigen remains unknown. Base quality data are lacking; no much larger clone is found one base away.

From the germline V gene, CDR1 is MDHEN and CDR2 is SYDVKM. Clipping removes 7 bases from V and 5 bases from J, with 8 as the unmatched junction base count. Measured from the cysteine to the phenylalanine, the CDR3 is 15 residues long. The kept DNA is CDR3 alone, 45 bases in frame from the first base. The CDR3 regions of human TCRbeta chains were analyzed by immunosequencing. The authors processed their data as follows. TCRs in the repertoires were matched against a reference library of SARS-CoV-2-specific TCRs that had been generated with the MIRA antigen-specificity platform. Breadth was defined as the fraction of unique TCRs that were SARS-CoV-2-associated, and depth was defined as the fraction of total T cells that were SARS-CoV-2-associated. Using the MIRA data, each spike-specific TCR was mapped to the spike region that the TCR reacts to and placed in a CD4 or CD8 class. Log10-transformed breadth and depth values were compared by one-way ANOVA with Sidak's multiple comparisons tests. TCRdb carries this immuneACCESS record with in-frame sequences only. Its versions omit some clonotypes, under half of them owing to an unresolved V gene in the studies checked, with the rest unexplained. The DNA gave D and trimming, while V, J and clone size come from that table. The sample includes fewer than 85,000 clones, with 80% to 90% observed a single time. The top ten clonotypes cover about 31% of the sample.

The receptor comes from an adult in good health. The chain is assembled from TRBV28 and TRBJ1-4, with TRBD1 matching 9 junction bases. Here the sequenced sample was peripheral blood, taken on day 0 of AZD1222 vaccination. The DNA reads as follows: TGTGCCAGCACCCCGGACAGGGGTAGGAATGAAAAACTGTTTTTT. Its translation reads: CASTPDRGRNEKLFF.